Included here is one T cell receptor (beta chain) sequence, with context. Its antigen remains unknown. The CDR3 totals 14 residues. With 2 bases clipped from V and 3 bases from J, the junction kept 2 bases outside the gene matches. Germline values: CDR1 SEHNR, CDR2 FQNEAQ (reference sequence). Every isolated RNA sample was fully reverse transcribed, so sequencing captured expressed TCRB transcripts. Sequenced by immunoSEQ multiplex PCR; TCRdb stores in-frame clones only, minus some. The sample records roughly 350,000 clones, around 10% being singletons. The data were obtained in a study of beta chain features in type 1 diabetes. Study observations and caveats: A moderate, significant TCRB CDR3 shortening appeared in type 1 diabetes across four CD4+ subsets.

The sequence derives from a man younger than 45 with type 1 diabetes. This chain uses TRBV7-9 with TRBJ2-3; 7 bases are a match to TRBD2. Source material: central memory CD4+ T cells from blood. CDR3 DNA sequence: TGTGCCAGCAGCTTAAGCGGGGTTACAGATACGCAGTATTTT. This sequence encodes CASSLSGVTDTQYF.